This TCR beta chain was recovered during a study of blood T cell repertoires in COVID-19. Ages ranged from roughly 18 to 100 years, with residence in some 25 US areas. Cohort allocation depended upon clinical history that participants reported. People in the exposed group encountered a COVID-19 case within 2 weeks before entering the study. The CDR3 extends over 16 amino acids. The V segment lost 3 bases and the J segment 6 bases; nucleotides outside the gene matches: 14. Germline V gives CDR1 SGHDT, CDR2 YYEEEE. Data came from immunoSEQ multiplex PCR; TCRdb stores just in-frame clones and leaves some out. The sample consists of about 320,000 clones, 90% of them appearing once.

The chain uses TRBV5-6 and TRBJ1-1; 7 nucleotides agree with TRBD1. Sequencing was done on a sample of PBMCs or T cells enriched from blood (not recorded which). This sequence originates from a woman aged 25 to 39 who had been exposed to COVID-19. CDR3 nucleotides: TGTGCCAGCAGCTATACCGGGACAGCCCTTATCGCTGAAGCTTTCTTT. Amino acids: CASSYTGTALIAEAFF.